The clone carrying this T cell receptor beta chain was counted a single time. The sample comes from a study of blood T cell repertoires in COVID-19. Turning to the study itself: PBMCs, B-cell-depleted T cells, or T cells provided the cDNA or gDNA that made up the material.

Trimming took off 5 bases at V and 2 bases at J, with 13 bases between the two ends. CDR1 is GTSNPN and CDR2 is SVGIG in the germline V gene (reference sequence). This CDR3 comprises 14 residues. Per the original data handling: Amplification of reference gene primers provided the estimated nucleated cell counts. Sequencing used immunoSEQ multiplex PCR; TCRdb keeps in-frame clones, though not all of them. That table is the source of V, J and clone size, and D and trimming were worked out from the DNA. The table lists under 150,000 clones, approximately 88% of them singletons. The rearrangement uses TRBV30 and TRBJ1-3; D is perhaps TRBD1 (6 bases). Sequencing used peripheral blood. This sequence was found in a woman in her thirties or forties with acute or convalescent COVID-19. The CDR3 sequence: CAWDRLAPGNTIYF. The CDR3 coding sequence is TGTGCCTGGGACAGGTTGGCCCCTGGAAACACCATATATTTT.